A single T cell receptor beta chain is shown here with its context. This entry comes from a study of OX40 agonist ivuxolimab in advanced cancers. Study-wide context: Patients took ivuxolimab, an agonistic anti-OX40 (CD134) antibody. The dose-escalation group included hepatocellular carcinoma, melanoma, renal cell carcinoma and head and neck cancer.

V lost 8 bases and J 2 bases, leaving 15 bases between the germline ends. This CDR3 comprises 14 residues. Germline V CDR1 and CDR2: ENHRY, SYGVKD. Here immunoSEQ multiplex PCR was the method, and the copy in TCRdb shows in-frame clones only, minus some. The sample has fewer than 35,000 clones, around 90% seen once; the top ten hold under 45%. Patients with a history of autoimmune disease or on systemic immunosuppression were excluded. The chain carries TRBV10-3 and TRBJ1-1; tentative D call: TRBD1 (5 bases). The sample in question was CD4+ or CD8+ T cells sorted from blood, obtained in a trial of the OX40 agonist ivuxolimab. The source of this sequence is an adult with an advanced solid tumor such as melanoma, head and neck, liver or kidney cancer. The CDR3 sequence: CAIRYSGGNTEAFF. For the CDR3, the DNA is TGTGCCATCCGATACAGTGGGGGTAACACTGAAGCTTTCTTT.